These 4 T cell receptor beta chains were all obtained from the same sample, sequenced in a study of blood T cell repertoires in COVID-19. Using immunoSEQ multiplex PCR, the repertoire was profiled, and TCRdb retains in-frame clones only, with some absent. Here the sample spans about 300,000 clones, 86% being singletons. Specimen: peripheral blood. These receptors came from a woman aged 50 to 60 with acute or convalescent COVID-19.

V and J are TRBV18 and TRBJ2-4, with D maybe TRBD1 (6 bases). V lost 3 bases to trimming and J lost 8 bases, with 26 bases between them. The CDR3 sequence is 18 residues long. Germline CDR1 reads KGHSH; CDR2 reads LQKENI. In DNA form, the CDR3 reads TGTGCCAGCTCACCCACCTTAGTAGTAGCAGGGGTGTCCGACATTCAGTACTTC. Translating it yields CASSPTLVVAGVSDIQYF. Complete variable domain (other parts from reference TRBV18 and TRBJ2-4): NAGVMQNPRHLVRRRGQEARLRCSPMKGHSHVYWYRQLPEEGLKFMVYLQKENIIDESGMPKERFSAEFPKEGPSILRIQQVVRGDSAAYFCASSPTLVVAGVSDIQYFGAGTRLSVL.

This clone was counted a single time. The V gene is TRBV9, the J gene TRBJ2-1; D unresolved. The CDR3 runs to 14 residues. Germline values: CDR1 SGDLS, CDR2 YYNGEE. Between the trimmed V and J ends, which lost 2 bases and 5 bases, there was a span of 11 bases. This chain's CDR3 is CASSVGRLNNEQFF. In DNA, the CDR3 is TGTGCCAGCAGCGTCGGCAGGCTCAACAATGAGCAGTTCTTC.

J is TRBJ2-3 and V is TRBV5-4; 8 bases line up with TRBD2. The CDR3 covers 13 residues. From germline, CDR1 is SGHNT and CDR2 YYREEE (reference sequence). Unmatched junction bases numbered 6, after V lost 10 bases and J lost 2 bases. The CDR3 nucleotides are TGTGCCGCCGCGGGACTAGTCACAGATACGCAGTATTTT. This gives the protein CAAAGLVTDTQYF.

This chain connects TRBV10-3 to TRBJ2-3; 11 bases are a match to TRBD2. The V gene end was trimmed by 0 bases and the J gene end by 6 bases; junction bases not matched to a gene: 5. Germline values: CDR1 ENHRY, CDR2 SYGVKD. This CDR3 region has 16 residues. The CDR3 DNA reads TGTGCCATCAGTGAGTCTACTAGCGGGAGTACTGATACGCAGTATTTT. Translating it yields CAISESTSGSTDTQYF.